This is a list of T cell receptor beta chains from one sample in a study of blood T cell repertoires in COVID-19. Here immunoSEQ multiplex PCR was the method, and the copy in TCRdb shows in-frame clones only, minus some. This table holds just over 250,000 clones, about 91% found once. The specimen was peripheral blood. Source of these receptors: a young adult with COVID-19, enrolled during active disease. The CDR3 runs from the conserved cysteine through the conserved F or W. D genes are given only for firm matches. Rows may omit the clone size; those that give it use once, few, many or a size class.

v_gene,d_gene,abundance,j_gene,CDR3nt,CDR3aa
TRBV19,TRBD2,.,TRBJ2-2,TGTGCCACAGGACTAGCGGAGGACACCGGGGAGCTGTTTTTT,CATGLAEDTGELFF
TRBV5-6,TRBD1,.,TRBJ1-2,TGTGCCAGCAGCATCGGGACAGAAAATGGCTACACCTTC,CASSIGTENGYTF
TRBV5-4,.,.,TRBJ2-1,TGTGCCAGCTCTAGGTCCTACAATGAGCAGTTCTTC,CASSRSYNEQFF
TRBV19,TRBD2,few,TRBJ2-1,TGTGCCAGTAGTATAGATCTTGCTAGCGGAGGGGTTGTTGAGCAGTTCTTC,CASSIDLASGGVVEQFF
TRBV5-5,.,.,TRBJ1-3,TGTGCCAGCAGCTTGGGCTTACAGGGCTCTGGAAACACCATATATTTT,CASSLGLQGSGNTIYF
TRBV9,.,.,TRBJ2-3,TGTGCCAGCAGCGGCGGGACAGATACGCAGTATTTT,CASSGGTDTQYF
TRBV4-1,.,.,TRBJ1-2,TGCGCCAGCAGCCGGTCCAGGGATGGCTACACCTTC,CASSRSRDGYTF
TRBV5-6,.,.,TRBJ1-5,TGTGCCAGCAGCCGGAGCAATCAGCCCCAGCATTTT,CASSRSNQPQHF
TRBV18,.,few,TRBJ1-1,TGTGCCAGCTCAGATAGCGGGAACACTGAAGCTTTCTTT,CASSDSGNTEAFF
TRBV30,TRBD1,.,TRBJ1-2,TGTGCCTGGACCGGGACAGCAACTAACTATGGCTACACCTTC,CAWTGTATNYGYTF
TRBV7-9,TRBD2,.,TRBJ2-1,TGTGCCAGCAGCCCGGGACTAGCGGGAGAGTATGAGCAGTTCTTC,CASSPGLAGEYEQFF
TRBV15,.,.,TRBJ2-5,TGTGCCACCAGCCGTGACAGAAGCCAAGAGACCCAGTACTTC,CATSRDRSQETQYF
TRBV10-3,TRBD2,.,TRBJ2-7,TGTGCCATCAGTATGACTAGCGGGAGTATCAACGAGCAGTACTTC,CAISMTSGSINEQYF
TRBV5-8,TRBD2,.,TRBJ2-5,TGTGCCAGCAGCTTGGGCAGCGGGAGGGAAGAGACCCAGTACTTC,CASSLGSGREETQYF
TRBV7-9,.,.,TRBJ2-4,TGTGCCAGCAGCTCCGAAGAGGACATTCAGTACTTC,CASSSEEDIQYF
TRBV2,TRBD1,.,TRBJ1-1,TGTGCCAGCAGTGAACGACAGGGGGCGGTGTACACTGAAGCTTTCTTT,CASSERQGAVYTEAFF
TRBV19,TRBD1,.,TRBJ1-1,TGTGCCAGTACCCCGACAGGGGGCGGAGGAGCTTTCTTT,CASTPTGGGGAFF
TRBV10-1,.,.,TRBJ2-1,TGCGCCAGCGTTAGCGGGAGACAGGGGGAGCAGTTCTTC,CASVSGRQGEQFF
TRBV5-1,.,.,TRBJ2-7,TGCGCCAGCAGCCTACAGGGCAGCTCCTACGAGCAGTACTTC,CASSLQGSSYEQYF
TRBV7-8,.,once,TRBJ1-1,TGTGCCAGCAGCCGGAGCCGTAACACTGAAGCTTTCTTT,CASSRSRNTEAFF